This T cell receptor beta chain was identified in a study of blood T cell repertoires in COVID-19. Study context: Both acute and convalescent COVID-19 samples were obtained from the United States, Italy and Spain. PBMCs, B-cell-depleted T cells, or T cells provided the cDNA or gDNA that made up the material.

Original processing methods: Researchers report that nucleated cell counts were estimated from reference gene primer amplification. Measured with immunoSEQ multiplex PCR; TCRdb has only the in-frame clones, and not every one. Clonal size and the V and J genes are those of that table, whereas D and trimming came from the DNA. The table has some 250,000 clones, 65% to 85% seen once. V lost 6 bases to trimming and J lost 4 bases, with 15 bases between them. The CDR3 covers 15 residues. Per germline, CDR1 LNHDA and CDR2 SQIVND (reference sequence). The chain links TRBV19 to TRBJ1-4; D is perhaps TRBD1 (5 bases). The TCR originated in a woman aged 80 or over with acute or convalescent COVID-19. The source material was peripheral blood. The CDR3 DNA reads TGTGCCAGTAGGACAGTTCACGGGAGTAATGAAAAACTGTTTTTT. Amino acids: CASRTVHGSNEKLFF.